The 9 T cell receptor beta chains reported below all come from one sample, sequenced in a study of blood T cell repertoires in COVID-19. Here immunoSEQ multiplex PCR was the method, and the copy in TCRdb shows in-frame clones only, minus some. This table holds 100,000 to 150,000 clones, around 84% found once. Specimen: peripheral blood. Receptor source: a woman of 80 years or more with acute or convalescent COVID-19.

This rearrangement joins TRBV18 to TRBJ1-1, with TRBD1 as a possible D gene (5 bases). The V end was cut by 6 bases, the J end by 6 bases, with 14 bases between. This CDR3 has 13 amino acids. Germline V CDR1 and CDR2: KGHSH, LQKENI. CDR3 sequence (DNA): TGTGCCAGCTCCCAGGGAAAGGGCGCTGAAGCTTTCTTT. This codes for CASSQGKGAEAFF.

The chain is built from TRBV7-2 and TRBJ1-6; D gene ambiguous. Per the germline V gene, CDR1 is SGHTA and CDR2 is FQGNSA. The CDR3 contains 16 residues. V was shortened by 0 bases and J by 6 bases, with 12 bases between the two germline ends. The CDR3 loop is CASSLAPGKSNSPLHF. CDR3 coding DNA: TGTGCCAGCAGCTTAGCGCCCGGTAAAAGTAATTCACCCCTCCACTTT.

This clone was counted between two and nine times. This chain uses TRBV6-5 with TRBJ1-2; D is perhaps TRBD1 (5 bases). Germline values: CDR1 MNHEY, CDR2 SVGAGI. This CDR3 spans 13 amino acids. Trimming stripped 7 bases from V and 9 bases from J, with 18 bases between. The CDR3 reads CASKGSIRESYTF. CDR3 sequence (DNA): TGTGCCAGCAAGGGATCGATCAGGGAAAGCTACACCTTC.

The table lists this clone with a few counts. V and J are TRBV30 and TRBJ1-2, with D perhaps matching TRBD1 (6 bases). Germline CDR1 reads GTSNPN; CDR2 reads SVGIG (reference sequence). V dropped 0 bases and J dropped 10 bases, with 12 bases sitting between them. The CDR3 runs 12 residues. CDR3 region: CAWSVSKGVYTF. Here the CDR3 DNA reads TGTGCCTGGAGTGTAAGTAAGGGGGTCTACACCTTC.

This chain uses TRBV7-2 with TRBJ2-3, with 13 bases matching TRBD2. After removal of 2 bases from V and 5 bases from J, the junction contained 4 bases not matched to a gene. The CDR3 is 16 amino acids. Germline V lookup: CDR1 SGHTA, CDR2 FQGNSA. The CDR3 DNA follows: TGTGCCAGCAGCTTAACTAGCGGGGGGGTGAGAGATACGCAGTATTTT. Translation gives CASSLTSGGVRDTQYF.

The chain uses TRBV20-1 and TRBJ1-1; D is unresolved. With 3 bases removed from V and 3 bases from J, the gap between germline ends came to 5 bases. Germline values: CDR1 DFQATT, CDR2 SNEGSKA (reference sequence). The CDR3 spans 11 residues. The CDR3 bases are TGCAGTGCTAGTTCTTACACTGAAGCTTTCTTT. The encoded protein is CSASSYTEAFF.

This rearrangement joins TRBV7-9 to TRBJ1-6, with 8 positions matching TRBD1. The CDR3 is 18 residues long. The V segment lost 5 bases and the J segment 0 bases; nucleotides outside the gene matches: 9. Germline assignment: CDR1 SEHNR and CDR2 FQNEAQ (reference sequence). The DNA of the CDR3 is TGTGCCAGCAGCCATCCTGACAGGGGAAGCTCCTATAATTCACCCCTCCACTTT. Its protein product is CASSHPDRGSSYNSPLHF.

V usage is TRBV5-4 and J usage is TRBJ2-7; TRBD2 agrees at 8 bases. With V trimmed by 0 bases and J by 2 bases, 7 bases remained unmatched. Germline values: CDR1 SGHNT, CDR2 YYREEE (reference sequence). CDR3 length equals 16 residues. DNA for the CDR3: TGTGCCAGCAGCTTGGGAGGGACTAGTTTAACCTACGAGCAGTACTTC. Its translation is CASSLGGTSLTYEQYF.

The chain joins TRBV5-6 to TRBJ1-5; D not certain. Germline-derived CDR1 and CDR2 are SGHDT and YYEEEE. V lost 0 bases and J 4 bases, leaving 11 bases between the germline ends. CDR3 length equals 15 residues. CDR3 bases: TGTGCCAGCAGCTTGGGTCCCAGCGGAAATCAGCCCCAGCATTTT. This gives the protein CASSLGPSGNQPQHF.